A selection of T cell receptor beta chains follows, all from one sample in a study of blood T cell repertoires in COVID-19. Produced via immunoSEQ multiplex PCR; TCRdb's table is partial and in-frame only. The table includes about 670,000 clones, just under 90% detected once. The source material was peripheral blood. The receptors come from a woman younger than 30 with acute or convalescent COVID-19. The conserved cysteine and the conserved F or W are not part of the CDR3 here. A D gene is named only where the DNA matches it firmly.

CDR3: ASSQSLGASSGYT
J: TRBJ1-2
V: TRBV4-1
D: .

CDR3: ASSLGGGTYEQY
J: TRBJ2-7
V: TRBV5-6
D: .

CDR3: ASRQTGDSNQPQH
J: TRBJ1-5
V: TRBV19
D: TRBD1

CDR3: ASSPVAGPGRLAF
J: TRBJ1-1
V: TRBV7-3
D: .

CDR3: ASSLLGLAGGPPYEQY
J: TRBJ2-7
V: TRBV7-3
D: TRBD2

CDR3: ASSLVGGYEAF
J: TRBJ1-1
V: TRBV27
D: .

CDR3: ASSSRPLMRYGYT
J: TRBJ1-2
V: TRBV28
D: .

CDR3: ASRTTDSGANVLT
J: TRBJ2-6
V: TRBV11-2
D: .

CDR3: ASNPGSGNTIY
J: TRBJ1-3
V: TRBV9
D: .

CDR3: ASSWSQDTEAF
J: TRBJ1-1
V: TRBV7-9
D: .

CDR3: ASSHGLAGVPYNEQF
J: TRBJ2-1
V: TRBV5-1
D: TRBD2

CDR3: ASRGPGTGLYQPQH
J: TRBJ1-5
V: TRBV2
D: TRBD1

CDR3: ASRSGTSSYEQY
J: TRBJ2-7
V: TRBV6-5
D: TRBD2

CDR3: ASSVEGALNYGYT
J: TRBJ1-2
V: TRBV9
D: TRBD1

CDR3: ASSPTIAGGESEKLF
J: TRBJ1-4
V: TRBV5-5
D: .

CDR3: ASSIEETGVYGYT
J: TRBJ1-2
V: TRBV19
D: TRBD1

CDR3: ASIRDTEAF
J: TRBJ1-1
V: TRBV2
D: .

CDR3: ASSLAGRTNTGELF
J: TRBJ2-2
V: TRBV11-3
D: .

CDR3: ASSRKSHRASEAF
J: TRBJ1-1
V: TRBV6-5
D: .

CDR3: ASSIGGGGYQPQH
J: TRBJ1-5
V: TRBV19
D: TRBD1

CDR3: ASSEGHRASNQPQH
J: TRBJ1-5
V: TRBV2
D: .

CDR3: ASSQGGGELGNQPQH
J: TRBJ1-5
V: TRBV4-2
D: .

CDR3: ASGLQGSGTEAF
J: TRBJ1-1
V: TRBV12-5
D: .

CDR3: SASIGGTNTEAF
J: TRBJ1-1
V: TRBV29-1
D: TRBD1

CDR3: ASSGPGVGNTEAF
J: TRBJ1-1
V: TRBV9
D: .

CDR3: ASSQEGRLYGYT
J: TRBJ1-2
V: TRBV3-1/TRBV3-2
D: .

CDR3: ASSTTGADGYT
J: TRBJ1-2
V: TRBV6-1
D: TRBD1

CDR3: AISVIGGSYGYT
J: TRBJ1-2
V: TRBV10-3
D: .

CDR3: ASSFSSTGKGTEAF
J: TRBJ1-1
V: TRBV6-6
D: .

CDR3: ASNLADRAVNQPQH
J: TRBJ1-5
V: TRBV7-9
D: TRBD1

CDR3: ASSQDRGRGEAF
J: TRBJ1-1
V: TRBV4-3
D: .

CDR3: ASSLDQRVGDTQY
J: TRBJ2-3
V: TRBV7-8
D: .

CDR3: ASSSSGTTGNTIY
J: TRBJ1-3
V: TRBV5-5
D: .

CDR3: ATQGGSTDTQY
J: TRBJ2-3
V: TRBV7-9
D: .

CDR3: ASSQDLQGAKGNQPQH
J: TRBJ1-5
V: TRBV4-3
D: TRBD1

CDR3: ATSRDRVRNEQF
J: TRBJ2-1
V: TRBV24-1
D: TRBD1

CDR3: ASSRTGVYGYT
J: TRBJ1-2
V: TRBV18
D: TRBD1

CDR3: ASSLIYSPYEQY
J: TRBJ2-7
V: TRBV5-1
D: .

CDR3: ASSFLWSTEAF
J: TRBJ1-1
V: TRBV7-2
D: .

CDR3: ASSGDRGRSTDTQY
J: TRBJ2-3
V: TRBV2
D: TRBD1

CDR3: ASSQGTGMMTDTQY
J: TRBJ2-3
V: TRBV14
D: TRBD1

CDR3: ASSWGLREGETQY
J: TRBJ2-5
V: TRBV5-1
D: .

CDR3: ASSQTGYTEAF
J: TRBJ1-1
V: TRBV12-3/TRBV12-4
D: .

CDR3: ATSQGGNDYGYT
J: TRBJ1-2
V: TRBV15
D: .

CDR3: SARDLYEQY
J: TRBJ2-7
V: TRBV20-1
D: .

CDR3: ASSEREDGPGVEQF
J: TRBJ2-1
V: TRBV6-1
D: .

CDR3: ASSLGDIGYNEQF
J: TRBJ2-1
V: TRBV5-1
D: .

CDR3: ASSFSSGAYNEQF
J: TRBJ2-1
V: TRBV11-2
D: TRBD2

CDR3: ASSTYRVIEAF
J: TRBJ1-1
V: TRBV6-5
D: .

CDR3: ASIGYSYGYT
J: TRBJ1-2
V: TRBV19
D: .

CDR3: ASSALAVSYNEQF
J: TRBJ2-1
V: TRBV9
D: .

CDR3: ASSQDRAYGYT
J: TRBJ1-2
V: TRBV4-1
D: .

CDR3: ASSFMERREKLF
J: TRBJ1-4
V: TRBV5-4
D: .

CDR3: ASSPNFPPEQF
J: TRBJ2-1
V: TRBV14
D: .

CDR3: ASSPVPPTGAGGPYGYT
J: TRBJ1-2
V: TRBV18
D: TRBD1

CDR3: ASSLTSPPYEQY
J: TRBJ2-7
V: TRBV28
D: .

CDR3: ASSQGSWDRVNTEAF
J: TRBJ1-1
V: TRBV4-2
D: TRBD1